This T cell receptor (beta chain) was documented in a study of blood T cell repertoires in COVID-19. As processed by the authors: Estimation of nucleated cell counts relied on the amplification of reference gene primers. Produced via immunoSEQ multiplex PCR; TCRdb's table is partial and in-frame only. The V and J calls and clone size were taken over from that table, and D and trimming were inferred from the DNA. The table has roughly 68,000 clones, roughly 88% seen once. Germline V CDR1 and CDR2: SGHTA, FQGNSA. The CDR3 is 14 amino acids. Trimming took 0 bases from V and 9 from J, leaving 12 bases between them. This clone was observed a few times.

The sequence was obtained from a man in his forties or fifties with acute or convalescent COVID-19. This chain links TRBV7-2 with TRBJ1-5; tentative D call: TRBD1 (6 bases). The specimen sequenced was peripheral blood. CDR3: CASSLATGSWPQHF. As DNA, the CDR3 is TGTGCCAGCAGCTTAGCCACAGGGAGCTGGCCCCAGCATTTT.